The rows below give T cell receptor beta chains drawn from one sample of a study of cytomegalovirus exposure and HLA in healthy donors. Profiled with immunoSEQ multiplex PCR; TCRdb holds only in-frame clones, not every one. The repertoire holds roughly 150,000 clones, with around 80% as singletons. Sample: PBMCs. The receptors derive from a male donor in good health and CMV-seronegative. CDR3s include the opening cysteine and the closing phenylalanine or tryptophan. D genes are given only for firm matches. Clone size is stated in some rows and not others, as once, few, many or a class when expanded.

v_call	clone_size	d_call	j_call	cdr3_nt	cdr3_aa
TRBV29-1	NA	NA	TRBJ2-2	TGCAGCTTTCCTGACATCCGAACCGGGGAGCTGTTTTTT	CSFPDIRTGELFF
TRBV11-2	NA	TRBD1	TRBJ2-1	TGTGCCAGCAGCCCCGGTAGGGGGACAGTAGACTACAATGAGCAGTTCTTC	CASSPGRGTVDYNEQFF
TRBV18	NA	TRBD1	TRBJ2-7	TGTGCCAGCTCACCAGATCCCAGGGGGAGCGAGCAGTACTTC	CASSPDPRGSEQYF
TRBV9	NA	NA	TRBJ1-2	TGTGCCAGCAGCGGTGGACGGGGGGGGAATGGCTACACCTTC	CASSGGRGGNGYTF
TRBV6-1	NA	NA	TRBJ2-1	TGTGCCAGCAGTGAAGGGGTTGATAGCCGGAGTTCCGATGAGCAGTTCTTC	CASSEGVDSRSSDEQFF
TRBV7-2	NA	TRBD1	TRBJ1-3	TGTGCCAGCAGTTTGACAGGGGCCTTCTCTGGAAACACCATATATTTT	CASSLTGAFSGNTIYF
TRBV29-1	NA	NA	TRBJ2-7	TGCAGCGTTACAGGGTCGACCTCCTACGAGCAGTACTTC	CSVTGSTSYEQYF
TRBV18	NA	NA	TRBJ1-6	TGTGCCAGCTCATCAACACAGAGCTCCTATAATTCACCCCTCCACTTT	CASSSTQSSYNSPLHF
TRBV11-1	NA	TRBD1	TRBJ1-1	TGTGCCAGCAGCTATACAGGGGGCACTGAAGCTTTCTTT	CASSYTGGTEAFF
TRBV7-2	NA	NA	TRBJ2-7	TGTGCCAGCAGCTTAACTGGAAACTACGAGCAATACTTC	CASSLTGNYEQYF
TRBV11-1	NA	TRBD1	TRBJ2-3	TGTGCCAGCAGCTCCGGGGGACAGGGGGCTAGCACAGATACGCAGTATTTT	CASSSGGQGASTDTQYF
TRBV5-6	once	TRBD2	TRBJ2-7	TGTGCCAGCAGCAGGACTAGCGTTGACTACGAGCAGTACTTC	CASSRTSVDYEQYF
TRBV27	NA	NA	TRBJ2-5	TGTGCCAGCAGTCGGGTGGTTCAAGAGACCCAGTACTTC	CASSRVVQETQYF
TRBV9	NA	TRBD1	TRBJ1-2	TGTGCCAGCAGCGTAGTAGTGGACAGGGGTTCAGACTCTAACTATGGCTACACCTTC	CASSVVVDRGSDSNYGYTF
TRBV12-5	NA	TRBD1	TRBJ2-2	TGTGCTGGAAGGACAGGGGAAACCGGGGAGCTGTTTTTT	CAGRTGETGELFF
TRBV9	NA	NA	TRBJ1-4	TGTGCCAGCAGCGTAGGGGGGGGAGTGGGGGAAAAACTGTTTTTT	CASSVGGGVGEKLFF
TRBV9	NA	TRBD2	TRBJ2-3	TGTGCCAGCAGCGTGGGGATGGCGGGAGTTGCGGATACGCAGTATTTT	CASSVGMAGVADTQYF
TRBV30	NA	NA	TRBJ1-2	TGTGCCTGGAGTGTTCTTACTACTTTCCAGGGTAACTATGGCTACACCTTC	CAWSVLTTFQGNYGYTF
TRBV6-4	NA	NA	TRBJ1-4	TGTGCCAGCCTTCATCCAGGGCAGGGGAATGAAAAACTGTTTTTT	CASLHPGQGNEKLFF
TRBV6-6	few	NA	TRBJ1-5	TGTGCCAGCGGAATATCGGGACACTCGAATCAGCCCCAGCATTTT	CASGISGHSNQPQHF